This record covers a single TCR beta chain. Its antigen has not been determined. The input lacks base qualities; no much larger clone sits a single base away. From its cysteine to its phenylalanine, the CDR3 spans 15 amino acids. The entry retains the CDR3 DNA only, 45 bases that are in frame from base 1. Ends trimmed: V by 5 bases, J by 6 bases; bases unmatched to a gene: 7. This record belongs to a study of vaccination and CD4 T cells after COVID-19 (dated by TCRdb to the early 2020s). About the full investigation: Every convalescent patient had a positive nasal swab PCR test for SARS-CoV-2, with mild disease in 9 or 10 patients and severe disease in one. Participants got two doses of the Pfizer-BioNTech BNT162b2 vaccine (n=8) or two doses of the Moderna mRNA-1273 vaccine (n=2). Post-COVID blood samples were collected from convalescent patients a median of around 100 days after diagnosis, with a range of roughly 30 to 170 days. Post-vaccine blood samples were collected a median of around 70 days after the second vaccine dose, ranging from roughly 12 to 241 days. In 10 COVID-19 convalescent patients and a few infection-naive healthy vaccine recipients, researchers compared the spike-specific CD4+ TCR repertoire from before mRNA vaccination with the repertoire from after. Six males and four females were included in the convalescent cohort, with two Hispanic individuals, seven Caucasians, two Asians and one multiracial person represented. Study-wide findings and limitations: In convalescent patients, a median around 86% of post-vaccine SARS-CoV-2-reactive clones were detected only after vaccination, suggesting vaccine-specific priming. Nearly all vaccine-specific clones in convalescent patients (304 of 307) were mono-reactive for SARS-CoV-2 spike rather than cross-reactive with common cold coronaviruses. Relatively few convalescent patients were included in the study, and early timepoints after natural infection were not analyzed. An increase in the median number of SARS-CoV-2-reactive clonotypes from approximately 20 after infection to a few dozen after vaccination was observed, but the change was not found to be significant.

The library came from PCR. The run used an Illumina iSeq 100. The authors' analysis ran thus. Non-productive sequences were removed, and CDR3s not starting with C, not ending with F or W, or shorter than 7 amino acids were discarded. Using R version 3.6.1, CDR3 homology was evaluated through Levenshtein distances (stringdist) along with unrooted phylogenetic trees (ape). TCRdb reprocessing: public reads trimmed at Q25 with fastp, clones called with MiXCR, in-frame beta chains kept. Each entry merges the rows of one CDR3 protein and shows their most common DNA and genes. These V and J calls derive from TCRdb rather than the authors' analysis. For this sample there are about 19,000 distinct CDR3 sequences; 60% appear just once. The ten largest clones take up 0.95% to 1.2% of the sample. The positive SARS-CoV-2 PCR tests of the convalescent patients were dated from March to December 2020, before the Alpha, Beta and Delta variants emerged in the United States. Ficoll-Paque Plus gradient centrifugation was used to isolate PBMCs from whole blood, and the isolated PBMCs were then either used fresh or cryopreserved at -140C.

The chain links TRBV12-3 or TRBV12-4 with TRBJ2-1, with 10 middle bases fitting TRBD2. The sample in question was CD4+ T cells from blood, obtained after SARS-CoV-2 vaccination. This sequence originates from a human donor who had recovered from COVID-19. This receptor carries the CDR3 CASSKSGRDVNEQFF. At the DNA level, the sequence is TGTGCCAGCAGTAAGAGCGGGAGGGACGTCAATGAGCAGTTCTTC.